This entry describes one TCR beta chain. From the 5' RACE reads, TCRdb called clonotypes with MiXCR, one entry per CDR3 protein. Among about 300,000 distinct CDR3 sequences listed, 7.5% to 9.5% were seen once. The data are from a study of T cells after yellow fever vaccination. Study-level information: Each low-cell-number fraction was prepared by means of SMART-Seq v4 Ultra Low Input.

Trimming at V came to 3 bases and at J to 4 bases, leaving 1 base not matched to a gene. CDR1 SGHTA and CDR2 FQGNSA come from the germline V gene. This CDR3 comprises 15 residues. This specimen consisted of CD4+ T cells sorted from PBMCs, obtained 5 days after the yellow fever booster vaccination. The source of this sequence is a young man who received the YFV17D yellow fever vaccine. The genes are TRBV7-2 and TRBJ2-2; 11 nucleotides line up with TRBD2. CDR3 nucleotides: TGTGCCAGCAGCTTTAGCGGGGGGGTCACCGGGGAGCTGTTTTTT. Translating it yields CASSFSGGVTGELFF.